This entry is about one T cell receptor (beta chain). The source of the sample is a study of blood T cell repertoires in COVID-19. Assay: immunoSEQ multiplex PCR; the TCRdb copy retains only in-frame clones and omits some. The sample has about 190,000 clones, approximately 84% seen once. This sequence was found in a woman aged 25 to 39 who had recovered from COVID-19. Material: PBMCs or T cells enriched from blood (not recorded which).

This CDR3 reads CASYTGGTGNTIYF. CDR3 nucleotide sequence: TGTGCCAGCTATACAGGGGGCACTGGAAACACCATATATTTT. The rearrangement joins TRBV18 to TRBJ1-3, with 9 positions matching TRBD1. Per germline, CDR1 KGHSH and CDR2 LQKENI. V lost 7 bases, J lost 2 bases, and 3 bases stayed unmatched. CDR3 size: 14 residues.